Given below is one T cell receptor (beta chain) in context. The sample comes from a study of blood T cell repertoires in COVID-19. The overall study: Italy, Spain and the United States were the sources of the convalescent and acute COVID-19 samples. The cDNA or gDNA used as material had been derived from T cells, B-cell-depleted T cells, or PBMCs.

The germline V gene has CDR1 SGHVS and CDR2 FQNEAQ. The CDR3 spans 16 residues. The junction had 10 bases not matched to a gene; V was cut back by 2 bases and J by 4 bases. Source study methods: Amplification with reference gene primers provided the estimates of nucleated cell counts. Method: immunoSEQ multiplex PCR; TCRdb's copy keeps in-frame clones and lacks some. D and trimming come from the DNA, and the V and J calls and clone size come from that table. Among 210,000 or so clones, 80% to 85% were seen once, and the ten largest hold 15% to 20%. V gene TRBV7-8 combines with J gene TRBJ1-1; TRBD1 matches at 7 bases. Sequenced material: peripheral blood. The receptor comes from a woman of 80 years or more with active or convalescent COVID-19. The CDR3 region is CASSLSRQGRSTEAFF. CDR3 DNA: TGTGCCAGCAGCTTATCTCGACAGGGAAGGAGCACTGAAGCTTTCTTT.